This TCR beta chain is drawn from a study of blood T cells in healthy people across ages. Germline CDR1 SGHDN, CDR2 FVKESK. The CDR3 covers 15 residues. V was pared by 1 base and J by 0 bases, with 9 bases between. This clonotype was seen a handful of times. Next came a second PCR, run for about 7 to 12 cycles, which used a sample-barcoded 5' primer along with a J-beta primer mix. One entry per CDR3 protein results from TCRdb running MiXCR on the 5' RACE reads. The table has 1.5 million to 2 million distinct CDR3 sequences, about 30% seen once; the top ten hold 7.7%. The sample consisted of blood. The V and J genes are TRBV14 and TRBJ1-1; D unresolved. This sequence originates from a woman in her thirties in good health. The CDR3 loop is CASSQAVGLNTEAFF. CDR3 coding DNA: TGTGCCAGCAGCCAAGCGGTTGGGCTGAACACTGAAGCTTTCTTT.